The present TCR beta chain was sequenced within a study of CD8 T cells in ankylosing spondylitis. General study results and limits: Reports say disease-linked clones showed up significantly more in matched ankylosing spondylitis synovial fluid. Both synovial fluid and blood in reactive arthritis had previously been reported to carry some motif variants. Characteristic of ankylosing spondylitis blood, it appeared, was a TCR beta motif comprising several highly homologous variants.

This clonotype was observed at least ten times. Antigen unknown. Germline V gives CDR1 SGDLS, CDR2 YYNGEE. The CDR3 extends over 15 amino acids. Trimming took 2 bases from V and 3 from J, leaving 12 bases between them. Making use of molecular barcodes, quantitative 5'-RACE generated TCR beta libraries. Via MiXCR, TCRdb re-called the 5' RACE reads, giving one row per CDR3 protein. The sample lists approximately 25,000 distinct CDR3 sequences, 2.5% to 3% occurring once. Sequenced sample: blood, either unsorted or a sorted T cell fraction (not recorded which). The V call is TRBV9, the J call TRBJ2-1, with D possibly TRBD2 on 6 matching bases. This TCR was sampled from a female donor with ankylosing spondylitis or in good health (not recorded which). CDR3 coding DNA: TGTGCCAGCAGCGTTGCGGGAAATTTCTACAATGAGCAGTTCTTC. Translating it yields CASSVAGNFYNEQFF.